Described below is a single T cell receptor beta chain sequence and its context. This sample is part of a study of control samples from healthy donors and cancer patients. Looked up from germline, CDR1 is SGHAT and CDR2 is FQNNGV. The V gene lost 4 bases and the J gene lost 2 bases, with 8 bases spanning the gap. This CDR3 has 13 amino acids. Clones were read by immunoSEQ multiplex PCR, and TCRdb kept only the in-frame ones, dropping some. The table includes roughly 120,000 clones, roughly nine tenths detected once. This chain links TRBV11-2 with TRBJ1-2, with D possibly TRBD1 on 6 matching bases. Sample: blood. The clonotype was recovered from a man aged 50 to 59 in good health. The CDR3 reads CASSSGQNYGYTF. CDR3 sequence (DNA): TGTGCCAGCAGCTCCGGACAGAACTATGGCTACACCTTC.